These 9 T cell receptor beta chains were all obtained from the same sample, sequenced in a study of somatic mutations in cytotoxic T cells in rheumatoid arthritis. The data were produced by immunoSEQ multiplex PCR, yet TCRdb's version contains in-frame clones alone and is incomplete. The table has just under 6,500 clones, around three quarters seen once. Specimen: CD8+ T cells sorted from blood, collected at a follow-up visit. These receptor sequences come from a woman between 65 and 79 years old with rheumatoid arthritis.

This clone was found once. V is TRBV4-1 and J is TRBJ2-7; 7 positions match TRBD1. V shed 0 bases, J shed 3 bases, and the junction held 2 bases outside the gene matches. The V gene's germline CDR1 is MGHRA and CDR2 YSYEKL. There are 14 residues in the CDR3. CDR3 amino acids: CASSQEWDSYEQYF. CDR3 sequence (DNA): TGCGCCAGCAGCCAAGAATGGGACAGCTACGAGCAGTACTTC.

The chain carries TRBV28 and TRBJ2-3; TRBD1 matches at 7 bases. Germline CDR1 and CDR2: MDHEN and SYDVKM. This CDR3 has 13 amino acids. V lost 5 bases and J lost 5; bases outside the gene matches: 4. CDR3 residues: CASSEGGEDTQYF. CDR3 nucleotide sequence: TGTGCCAGCAGTGAAGGGGGCGAAGATACGCAGTATTTT.

V is TRBV29-1 and J is TRBJ2-7; D may correspond to TRBD1 or TRBD2 (6 bases each). V gave up 5 bases and J gave up 3 bases, with 17 bases separating them. Germline lookup yields CDR1 SQVTM and CDR2 ANQGSEA. The CDR3 runs to 14 residues. The CDR3 region is CSVSGAQGYYEQYF. CDR3 coding DNA: TGCAGCGTTTCGGGGGCACAGGGCTACTACGAGCAGTACTTC.

This sequence joins TRBV6-5 and TRBJ2-2; D remains ambiguous. The germline CDR1 and CDR2 sequences are MNHEY and SVGAGI. Trimming stripped 2 bases from V and 7 bases from J, with 8 bases between. The CDR3 has 13 amino acids. The CDR3 nucleotides are TGTGCCAGCAGTTACGAGTTCGGCGGGGAGCTGTTTTTT. Its translation: CASSYEFGGELFF.

CDR3 sequence: CASSQGQGSGSYEQYF. CDR3 coding DNA: TGTGCCAGCAGTCAGGGGCAGGGTTCAGGCTCCTACGAGCAGTACTTC. The genes are TRBV28 and TRBJ2-7; maybe TRBD1 (6 bases). Germline assignment: CDR1 MDHEN and CDR2 SYDVKM. V lost 5 bases and J 0 bases, leaving 17 bases between the germline ends. The CDR3 consists of 16 residues.

The rearrangement joins TRBV19 to TRBJ2-7; a weak D match, TRBD1 (5 bases). Germline CDR1 and CDR2: LNHDA and SQIVND (reference sequence). The CDR3 has 15 amino acids. V dropped 1 base and J dropped 2 bases, with 12 bases sitting between them. The CDR3 DNA follows: TGTGCCAGTAGTATAGGGGTAGGGGCGGCCTACGAGCAGTACTTC. This encodes CASSIGVGAAYEQYF.

The V and J genes are TRBV7-3 and TRBJ1-1; 10 nucleotides match TRBD1. This CDR3 spans 15 amino acids. The V and J ends lost 5 bases and 4 bases, in that order; junction bases with no gene match: 7. Germline CDR1 is SGHTA and CDR2 is FQGTGA. The CDR3 region is CASSLRDRGFTEAFF. The CDR3 region has the DNA TGTGCCAGCAGCCTCCGGGACAGGGGCTTCACTGAAGCTTTCTTT.

This clone was picked up one time. The gene calls are TRBV9 and TRBJ2-6; possibly TRBD1 for D (6 bases). This CDR3 region has 17 residues. The ends were cut back, 3 bases at V and 0 bases at J, with 13 bases in the middle. CDR1 SGDLS and CDR2 YYNGEE come from the germline V gene. This CDR3 is CASSGRGANSGANVLTF. The CDR3 DNA reads as TGTGCCAGCAGCGGCAGGGGAGCGAACTCTGGGGCCAACGTCCTGACTTTC.

This chain connects TRBV28 to TRBJ1-2, with 9 bases identical to TRBD1. This CDR3 comprises 15 residues. Germline V CDR1 and CDR2: MDHEN, SYDVKM. V was clipped by 6 bases and J by 2 bases; unmatched bases: 7. The chain's CDR3 is CASSSGTGRNYGYTF. The CDR3 nucleotides read TGTGCCAGCAGCTCCGGGACAGGGAGGAACTATGGCTACACCTTC.